This record covers a single TCR beta chain. As yet, its antigen is unknown. The data belong to a study of lymphopenia after photon versus proton radiotherapy. Study-wide results and limits: Proton therapy kept repertoires fairly stable, unlike photons, which gained effector/memory cells. Post-nadir TCR diversity decline inversely tracked overall survival among those who died. After lymphocyte nadir, photon-treated repertoires showed oligoclonal expansion, especially CD8+ Temra.

TCRdb's table, derived via immunoSEQ multiplex PCR, lists solely in-frame clones and lacks some. The sample contains some 20,000 clones, almost 85% of which appear only once. This CDR3 has 14 amino acids. V was pared by 1 base and J by 7 bases, with 10 bases between. Germline V gene sequence: CDR1 SGHVS, CDR2 FNYEAQ. The clonotype comes from a woman between 50 and 59 years old with pancreatic cancer. The chain employs TRBV7-6 and TRBJ2-2, with D uncertain. The material sequenced was peripheral blood, taken from a patient treated with photon-based radiotherapy. The CDR3 DNA reads as TGTGCCAGCAGCTTAGAAGCGCACGGCGGGGAGCTGTTTTTT. It specifies CASSLEAHGGELFF. The entire variable domain, with the rest obtained from reference TRBV7-6 and TRBJ2-2, is as follows: GAGVSQSPRYKVTKRGQDVALRCDPISGHVSLYWYRQALGQGPEFLTYFNYEAQQDKSGLPNDRFSAERPEGSISTLTIQRTEQRDSAMYRCASSLEAHGGELFFGEGSRLTVL.